The entry below describes one T cell receptor beta chain. What it recognizes is unknown. Sample treatment: around 19 received Ad26.COV2.S at low or high dose, single or two shots; about five received placebo; per-sample allocation not given. Sampling happened 63 days after the first vaccine or placebo injection. Sequenced by immunoSEQ multiplex PCR; TCRdb stores in-frame clones only, minus some. This sample has roughly 350,000 clones, with roughly 91% found just once. V was clipped by 1 base and J by 1 base, with 6 bases between them. The CDR3 is made up of 14 amino acids. CDR1 and CDR2 from the germline V gene are SGHRS and YFSETQ. This sample is part of a study of Ad26.COV2.S vaccination and SARS-CoV-2 variants. Study-level findings and limits: The analyses of TCR breadth and depth may have understated the size of total T cell responses.

This material consisted of peripheral blood, taken in a trial of Ad26.COV2.S vaccine versus placebo. This sequence was found in a person between 18 and 59 years old who received the Ad26.COV2.S COVID-19 vaccine or a placebo. This chain uses TRBV5-1 with TRBJ1-3, with D unclear. The CDR3 region is CASSLWGSGNTIYF. CDR3 in DNA: TGCGCCAGCAGCTTGTGGGGTTCTGGAAACACCATATATTTT. The whole variable domain, filled in from reference TRBV5-1 and TRBJ1-3, reads KAGVTQTPRYLIKTRGQQVTLSCSPISGHRSVSWYQQTPGQGLQFLFEYFSETQRNKGNFPGRFSGRQFSNSRSEMNVSTLELGDSALYLCASSLWGSGNTIYFGEGSWLTVV.